Below, 11 T cell receptor beta chains from the same sample are listed, as sequenced in a study of shared T cell receptors in the human thymus. The data were produced by immunoSEQ multiplex PCR, yet TCRdb's version contains in-frame clones alone and is incomplete. The sample contains tens of thousands of clones, around 96% of which appear only once. The sequenced sample consisted of thymocytes. All receptors derive from a human donor.

This chain connects TRBV2 to TRBJ1-2; TRBD1 matches at 12 bases. The CDR3 has 16 amino acids. Germline values: CDR1 SNHLY, CDR2 FYNNEI. J was trimmed by 5 bases and V by 9 bases; bases with no gene match: 13. CDR3 nucleotide sequence: TGTGCCAGATCTTCCGGGACAGGGGGCGGCCAGTATGGCTACACCTTC. Its protein product is CARSSGTGGGQYGYTF.

The chain couples TRBV27 to TRBJ1-2, with 8 positions matching TRBD1. CDR1 is MNHEY, CDR2 SMNVEV, per germline (reference sequence). The junction had 9 bases not matched to a gene; V was cut back by 2 bases and J by 7 bases. This CDR3 contains 15 residues. CDR3 DNA: TGTGCCAGCAGTTTACGAGCCCAGGGGGCGGGTGGCTACACCTTC. This sequence encodes CASSLRAQGAGGYTF.

V and J are TRBV5-6 and TRBJ2-2; D perhaps matches TRBD2 (5 bases). From germline, CDR1 is SGHDT and CDR2 YYEEEE. The CDR3 is made up of 16 amino acids. V gave up 1 base and J gave up 0 bases, with 10 bases separating them. The CDR3 DNA reads as TGTGCCAGCAGCTTGAATCGGGGTACGAACACCGGGGAGCTGTTTTTT. Its translation: CASSLNRGTNTGELFF.

A single count supports this clone. The rearrangement links TRBV14 to TRBJ2-1; 7 nucleotides agree with TRBD2. J lost 5 bases, V lost 4 bases, and 5 bases had no gene match. The length of the CDR3 is 14 residues. Per the germline V gene, CDR1 is SGHDN and CDR2 is FVKESK. DNA for the CDR3: TGTGCCAGCAGCCCCCCCAGCGGGGACAATGAGCAGTTCTTC. Amino acids: CASSPPSGDNEQFF.

The chain carries TRBV18 and TRBJ2-1; 9 bases map to TRBD2. After removal of 4 bases from V and 3 bases from J, the junction contained 4 bases not matched to a gene. Looked up from germline, CDR1 is KGHSH and CDR2 is LQKENI. The CDR3 has 15 amino acids. CDR3 sequence: CASSRGLASYNEQFF. The CDR3 DNA reads as TGTGCCAGCTCACGCGGACTAGCGAGCTACAATGAGCAGTTCTTC.

The chain carries TRBV10-3 and TRBJ1-2; 7 positions match TRBD1. The J segment lost 6 bases and the V segment lost 7 bases, leaving 20 bases of the junction unmatched. The CDR3 is 17 amino acids. Germline CDR1 ENHRY, CDR2 SYGVKD. CDR3 loop: CAITRPDRAEDMDGYTF. CDR3 in DNA: TGTGCCATCACCCGCCCTGACAGGGCGGAGGATATGGATGGCTACACCTTC.

In its sample, this clone was seen once. The V call is TRBV19, the J call TRBJ1-5, with a tentative D call TRBD1 (5 bases). Germline V gene sequence: CDR1 LNHDA, CDR2 SQIVND (reference sequence). The CDR3 totals 14 residues. Trimming stripped 6 bases from V and 0 bases from J, with 9 bases between. CDR3 amino acids: CASRPGHSNQPQHF. For the CDR3, the DNA is TGTGCCAGTAGACCGGGGCATAGCAATCAGCCCCAGCATTTT.

The rearrangement links TRBV19 to TRBJ1-5; 7 nucleotides line up with TRBD1. With 6 bases clipped from V and 0 bases from J, the junction kept 8 bases outside the gene matches. CDR3 length: 16 residues. Germline V gene lookup returns CDR1 LNHDA and CDR2 SQIVND (reference sequence). DNA for the CDR3: TGTGCCAGTAGCCTTGACCGGGACAGTAGCAATCAGCCCCAGCATTTT. This encodes CASSLDRDSSNQPQHF.

The chain couples TRBV7-3 to TRBJ1-1; D not certain. Deletions cut 2 bases from V and 1 base from J, with 17 bases between. This CDR3 comprises 17 residues. Per the germline V gene, CDR1 is SGHTA and CDR2 is FQGTGA. This CDR3 is CASSLGGEDLWNTEAFF. CDR3 in DNA: TGTGCCAGCAGCTTAGGTGGCGAGGACCTTTGGAACACTGAAGCTTTCTTT.

The chain couples TRBV9 to TRBJ2-7; TRBD2 matches at 7 bases. The J segment lost 6 bases and the V segment lost 1 base, leaving 1 base of the junction unmatched. The germline V gene has CDR1 SGDLS and CDR2 YYNGEE. This CDR3 spans 12 amino acids. The CDR3 spells CASSVWGGEQYF. DNA for the CDR3: TGTGCCAGCAGCGTATGGGGGGGCGAGCAGTACTTC.

The chain couples TRBV29-1 to TRBJ2-7; D could derive from TRBD1 or TRBD2 (5 bases each). The CDR3 totals 15 residues. Germline V gene data show CDR1 as SQVTM and CDR2 as ANQGSEA. With 3 bases removed from V and 5 bases from J, the gap between germline ends came to 20 bases. CDR3 DNA sequence: TGCAGCGTTGATTACGCGATAGGCAGGGACCACGAGCAGTACTTC. Residues: CSVDYAIGRDHEQYF.